This T cell receptor beta chain was recorded in a study of sequential checkpoint blockade in melanoma. Study information: Maintenance nivolumab came after either treatment sequence.

Here immunoSEQ multiplex PCR was the method, and the copy in TCRdb shows in-frame clones only, minus some. This table holds 25,000 to 30,000 clones, 70% to 80% found once. As to treatment: randomized to nivolumab then ipilimumab (arm A) or the reverse (arm B). Patients had received no earlier DNA-damaging chemotherapy. PBMC sorting kept live CD3+CD8+ cells without CD19 or CD56. This clone was seen only a few times. V was clipped by 4 bases and J by 0 bases, with 12 bases between them. Looked up from germline, CDR1 is MDHEN and CDR2 is SYDVKM. This CDR3 is built from 15 residues. The specimen was CD8+ T cells sorted from blood (inferred from file names), collected from a patient given nivolumab and ipilimumab in sequence. This TCR was sampled from a human donor with melanoma. The chain employs TRBV28 and TRBJ2-5; D may be TRBD2 (7 bases). In nucleotides, the CDR3 is TGTGCCAGCAGTTCGGAGGGGGGGTACCAAGAGACCCAGTACTTC. It is translated as CASSSEGGYQETQYF.